Below are 12 T cell receptor beta chains sequenced from a single sample in a study of control samples from healthy donors and cancer patients. The protocol was immunoSEQ multiplex PCR, while the TCRdb copy is restricted to in-frame clones and leaves out a portion. The table includes 110,000 or so clones, 85% to 90% detected once. The specimen sequenced was blood. The source is a woman aged 50 to 60 in good health.

This sequence joins TRBV9 and TRBJ2-5, with 7 bases matching TRBD1. Trimming cost V 4 bases and J 5 bases; bases outside gene matches: 8. CDR1 and CDR2 from the germline V gene are SGDLS and YYNGEE. CDR3 length: 14 amino acids. As DNA, the CDR3 is TGTGCCAGCAGCAAAACCAGGGGGTCCGAGACCCAGTACTTC. Translated, it gives CASSKTRGSETQYF.

The chain has TRBV6-5 and TRBJ1-1, with 7 positions matching TRBD1. V was clipped by 6 bases and J by 1 base; unmatched bases: 8. The germline V gene has CDR1 MNHEY and CDR2 SVGAGI. This CDR3 region has 15 residues. CDR3 loop: CASRLTGAKNTEAFF. The DNA of the CDR3 is TGTGCCAGCAGACTCACAGGGGCGAAGAACACTGAAGCTTTCTTT.

The chain combines TRBV7-8 with TRBJ2-5, with D possibly being TRBD1 (6 bases). Trimming removed 5 bases from V and 7 bases from J, with 17 bases in between. CDR1 is SGHVS and CDR2 is FQNEAQ in the germline V gene. There are 14 residues in the CDR3. The CDR3 here is CASSTDTGPATQYF. CDR3 DNA: TGTGCCAGCAGCACTGATACAGGGCCAGCGACCCAGTACTTC. The entire variable domain, with the rest obtained from reference TRBV7-8 and TRBJ2-5, is as follows: GAGVSQSPRYKVAKRGQDVALRCDPISGHVSLFWYQQALGQGPEFLTYFQNEAQLDKSGLPSDRFFAERPEGSVSTLKIQRTQQEDSAVYLCASSTDTGPATQYFGPGTRLLVL.

This chain's CDR3 is CASSQAGGVARLQGAGETQYF. CDR3 bases: TGCGCCAGCAGCCAAGCGGGAGGGGTGGCTCGGTTGCAGGGGGCGGGGGAGACCCAGTACTTC. The chain combines TRBV4-1 with TRBJ2-5, with D possibly being TRBD1 or TRBD2 (8 bases each). Germline V gene data show CDR1 as MGHRA and CDR2 as YSYEKL. The germline V and J ends were trimmed by 1 base and 5 bases, with 32 bases remaining between them. The CDR3 contains 21 residues.

The chain couples TRBV5-1 to TRBJ2-1; 7 nucleotides line up with TRBD1. There are 16 residues in the CDR3. V gave up 4 bases and J gave up 4 bases; unmatched junction bases: 11. CDR1 and CDR2 (germline): SGHRS, YFSETQ. The CDR3 bases are TGCGCCAGCAGCCTGGTCGAAACAGGGGTTTACAATGAGCAGTTCTTC. This gives the protein CASSLVETGVYNEQFF.

The J gene is TRBJ1-1, the V gene TRBV9; D is ambiguous. The V gene's germline CDR1 is SGDLS and CDR2 YYNGEE. The V and J ends lost 7 bases and 2 bases respectively, with 15 bases between them. This CDR3 region has 14 residues. As DNA, the CDR3 is TGTGCCAGCGGGCGACGGGGTACCAACACTGAAGCTTTCTTT. Translated, it gives CASGRRGTNTEAFF.

V usage is TRBV3-1 (or the pseudogene TRBV3-2) and J usage is TRBJ2-1; weak D call: TRBD2 (6 bases). This CDR3 is built from 15 residues. V was shortened by 1 base and J by 5 bases, with 12 bases between the two germline ends. Per the germline V gene, CDR1 is LGHDT and CDR2 is YNNKEL (reference sequence). CDR3 sequence (DNA): TGTGCCAGCAGCCAAGCCGGGGCGGGGAACAATGAGCAGTTCTTC. Translating it yields CASSQAGAGNNEQFF.

The chain couples TRBV27 to TRBJ1-6; no reliable D call. CDR1 and CDR2 (germline): MNHEY, SMNVEV (reference sequence). Deletions cut 8 bases from V and 5 bases from J, with 13 bases between. CDR3 length: 14 residues. CDR3 sequence (DNA): TGTGCCAGCCGAAAGGGCTCAAATAATTCACCCCTCCACTTT. Protein sequence: CASRKGSNNSPLHF.

The V call is TRBV9, the J call TRBJ1-6, with D hard to call. With 0 bases removed from V and 8 bases from J, the gap between germline ends came to 9 bases. The CDR3 consists of 14 residues. In germline, CDR1 is SGDLS, CDR2 YYNGEE. CDR3 in amino acids: CASSVASRDSPLHF. The DNA for the CDR3 is TGTGCCAGCAGCGTAGCCTCCCGAGATTCACCCCTCCACTTT.

In the case of this clone: In the same sample, other DNA sequences code for this CDR3. The chain carries TRBV19 and TRBJ2-3; no firm D call. This CDR3 comprises 13 residues. The V end was cut by 1 base, the J end by 4 bases, with 6 bases between. CDR1 is LNHDA, CDR2 SQIVND, per germline (reference sequence). CDR3 DNA sequence: TGTGCCAGTAGTATAGGTCTGGCAGATACGCAGTATTTT. Translating gives CASSIGLADTQYF.

This clone was picked up one time. The limits of the CDR3 on the DNA are not certain, so only TCRdb's listed CDR3 is given. The chain carries TRBV21-1 and TRBJ2-5; the listed D gene, TRBD1, was not tested against the DNA. TRBV21-1 is described as a pseudogene. The CDR3 extends over 15 residues, inclusive of both ends. The CDR3 sequence is CASSDVGQGAETQYF.

The chain couples TRBV13 to TRBJ1-1; the D is unclear. Germline V gene data show CDR1 as PRHDT and CDR2 as FYEKMQ (reference sequence). This CDR3 has 15 amino acids. V was cut by 0 bases and J by 4 bases, with 12 bases left in between. CDR3 amino acids: CASSLGWSLRTEAFF. The CDR3 DNA follows: TGTGCCAGCAGCTTAGGCTGGAGTCTTCGCACTGAAGCTTTCTTT. Together with reference TRBV13 and TRBJ1-1, the CDR3 gives the full variable domain: AAGVIQSPRHLIKEKRETATLKCYPIPRHDTVYWYQQGPGQDPQFLISFYEKMQSDKGSIPDRFSAQQFSDYHSELNMSSLELGDSALYFCASSLGWSLRTEAFFGQGTRLTVV.